The 31 T cell receptor beta chains below all came from one sample that was sequenced in a study of radiotherapy plus CTLA-4 blockade in lung cancer. Sequencing used immunoSEQ multiplex PCR; TCRdb keeps in-frame clones, though not all of them. The repertoire holds 90,000 to 100,000 clones, with roughly 85% as singletons. This specimen consisted of peripheral blood, obtained from a patient treated with radiotherapy plus ipilimumab. All receptors derive from a human donor with non-small cell lung cancer that progressed on radiotherapy plus ipilimumab.

The rearrangement uses TRBV27 and TRBJ2-1; D is ambiguous. The CDR3 totals 12 residues. V was pared by 6 bases and J by 2 bases, with 5 bases between. Germline lookup yields CDR1 MNHEY and CDR2 SMNVEV (reference sequence). The chain's CDR3 is CASRNPYNEQFF. In nucleotides, the CDR3 is TGTGCCAGCAGAAATCCCTACAATGAGCAGTTCTTC.

The chain employs TRBV21-1 and TRBJ2-2; TRBD2 is the table's D call and was not checked against the DNA. TRBV21-1 is a listed pseudogene. CDR3 length: 17 residues. The CDR3 bases are TGTGCCAGCAGATTCGCTAGCGGGAAGCGGAACACCGGGGAGCTGTTTTTT. Protein: CASRFASGKRNTGELFF.

V usage is TRBV7-8 and J usage is TRBJ2-5, with 10 bases matching TRBD2. After removal of 5 bases from V and 5 bases from J, the junction contained 8 bases not matched to a gene. This CDR3 has 15 amino acids. Per germline, CDR1 SGHVS and CDR2 FQNEAQ. CDR3 bases: TGTGCCAGCAGCCCCGGACTAGCGGATAGGGAGACCCAGTACTTC. It is translated as CASSPGLADRETQYF.

This chain links TRBV6-6 with TRBJ2-1, with 9 positions matching TRBD1. The CDR3 totals 13 residues. The J segment lost 8 bases and the V segment lost 4 bases, leaving 3 bases of the junction unmatched. From germline, CDR1 is MNHNY and CDR2 SVGAGI (reference sequence). CDR3 bases: TGTGCCAGCAGTTCACAGGGGGCACATGAGCAGTTCTTC. Protein sequence: CASSSQGAHEQFF.

V and J are TRBV19 and TRBJ2-1; 10 bases align to TRBD1. Trimming cost V 3 bases and J 5 bases; bases outside gene matches: 4. The length of the CDR3 is 15 residues. CDR1 LNHDA and CDR2 SQIVND come from the germline V gene (reference sequence). CDR3 sequence: CASSITGTGDNEQFF. CDR3 DNA: TGTGCCAGTAGTATTACCGGGACAGGGGACAATGAGCAGTTCTTC.

The V gene is TRBV6-5, the J gene TRBJ2-1; 12 bases match TRBD2. The germline gives CDR1 MNHEY, CDR2 SVGAGI. The CDR3 runs 15 residues. Losses at the gene ends were 5 bases for V and 6 bases for J; bases not matched to a gene: 5. CDR3 in DNA: TGTGCCAGCAGTACCTCTAGCGGGAGGGTCAATGAGCAGTTCTTC. Translation gives CASSTSSGRVNEQFF.

This clone was picked up a small number of times. V usage is TRBV5-1 and J usage is TRBJ1-1, with D tentatively TRBD1 (5 bases). The length of the CDR3 is 15 residues. V was cut by 6 bases and J by 0 bases, with 15 bases left in between. CDR1 SGHRS and CDR2 YFSETQ come from the germline V gene. Here the CDR3 reads CASTLPGTVNTEAFF. CDR3 DNA: TGCGCCAGCACCCTTCCCGGGACGGTGAACACTGAAGCTTTCTTT.

V is TRBV5-4 and J is TRBJ1-4, with 7 bases lining up with TRBD1. This CDR3 region has 16 residues. CDR1 is SGHNT, CDR2 YYREEE, per germline (reference sequence). The junction had 14 bases not matched to a gene; V was cut back by 4 bases and J by 8 bases. The CDR3 coding sequence is TGTGCCAGCAGCCCCGGCTTTACAGGGGATGGGGAAAAACTGTTTTTT. Translating it yields CASSPGFTGDGEKLFF.

The chain employs TRBV5-6 and TRBJ2-7; no firm D call. V lost 0 bases to trimming and J lost 2 bases, with 6 bases between them. Germline V lookup: CDR1 SGHDT, CDR2 YYEEEE. CDR3 length equals 13 residues. CDR3: CASSLVGTYEQYF. CDR3 coding DNA: TGTGCCAGCAGCTTGGTCGGCACCTACGAGCAGTACTTC.

This chain connects TRBV11-2 to TRBJ2-2, with 9 positions matching TRBD2. V shed 4 bases, J shed 8 bases, and the junction held 11 bases outside the gene matches. Germline-derived CDR1 and CDR2 are SGHAT and FQNNGV. The CDR3 extends over 16 amino acids. The CDR3: CASSSRSAGGLGELFF. DNA of the CDR3: TGTGCCAGCAGCTCCCGCTCGGCGGGAGGGCTAGGGGAGCTGTTTTTT.

This clone was recorded once. V usage is TRBV4-1 and J usage is TRBJ1-1; 8 nucleotides agree with TRBD1. This CDR3 has 15 amino acids. Germline-derived CDR1 and CDR2 are MGHRA and YSYEKL. After removal of 4 bases from V and 0 bases from J, the junction contained 4 bases not matched to a gene. The CDR3 region is CASSPMTGVNTEAFF. The CDR3 nucleotides are TGCGCCAGCAGCCCCATGACAGGGGTGAACACTGAAGCTTTCTTT.

V usage is TRBV7-3 and J usage is TRBJ2-2; 8 nucleotides agree with TRBD2. The V and J ends lost 3 bases and 5 bases, in that order; junction bases with no gene match: 5. CDR3 size: 15 residues. Germline V CDR1 and CDR2: SGHTA, FQGTGA. The CDR3: CASSFDGRGTGELFF. DNA of the CDR3: TGTGCCAGCAGCTTCGACGGGAGGGGGACCGGGGAGCTGTTTTTT.

The rearrangement links TRBV28 to TRBJ2-1; no clear D. Germline CDR1 is MDHEN and CDR2 is SYDVKM. The V and J ends lost 3 bases and 3 bases respectively, with 15 bases between them. The CDR3 has 16 residues. The CDR3: CASSLGGRVIYNEQFF. CDR3 DNA: TGTGCCAGCAGTTTGGGTGGCCGGGTGATCTACAATGAGCAGTTCTTC.

Only one count was recorded for this clone. This chain joins TRBV7-8 and TRBJ1-1; maybe TRBD1 (6 bases). V shed 1 base and J shed 5 bases, with 14 bases lying between them. The CDR3 totals 15 residues. The germline V gene encodes CDR1 SGHVS and CDR2 FQNEAQ. CDR3: CASSLVEGEVTEAFF. CDR3 coding DNA: TGTGCCAGCAGCTTAGTTGAGGGGGAGGTGACTGAAGCTTTCTTT.

This clone was counted only a few times. This chain links TRBV2 with TRBJ1-4, with D unresolved. Trimming took off 7 bases at V and 6 bases at J, with 9 bases between the two ends. Germline-derived CDR1 and CDR2 are SNHLY and FYNNEI. The CDR3 is 12 amino acids. The CDR3 loop is CASKSGYEKLFF. CDR3 DNA: TGTGCCAGCAAGTCAGGTTATGAAAAACTGTTTTTT.

In DNA form, the CDR3 reads TGTGCCAGCACCCAACAGGATGACATTTGGACCCAGTACTTC. Its translation is CASTQQDDIWTQYF. The chain has TRBV2 and TRBJ2-5, with a weak D call TRBD1 (5 bases). CDR3 length: 14 residues. V shed 7 bases and J shed 7 bases, with 19 bases lying between them. The germline gives CDR1 SNHLY, CDR2 FYNNEI. The full variable domain, with the rest looked up from reference TRBV2 and TRBJ2-5, is EPEVTQTPSHQVTQMGQEVILRCVPISNHLYFYWYRQILGQKVEFLVSFYNNEISEKSEIFDDQFSVERPDGSNFTLKIRSTKLEDSAMYFCASTQQDDIWTQYFGPGTRLLVL.

V gene TRBV7-2 combines with J gene TRBJ1-5; no clear D. Germline V CDR1 and CDR2: SGHTA, FQGNSA. This CDR3 has 12 residues. V lost 0 bases, J lost 7 bases, and 4 bases lay in between. The CDR3 DNA reads as TGTGCCAGCAGCTTAGCGGGACAGCCCCAGCATTTT. Encoded protein: CASSLAGQPQHF.

This clone was seen once. The J gene is TRBJ2-1, the V gene TRBV28, with 8 bases aligning to TRBD2. The CDR3 has 11 residues. Germline V gene sequence: CDR1 MDHEN, CDR2 SYDVKM. Losses at the gene ends were 2 bases for V and 16 bases for J; bases not matched to a gene: 4. CDR3 residues: CASSLGTRGFF. DNA for the CDR3: TGTGCCAGCAGTTTAGGGACTAGGGGTTTCTTC. Full variable domain (missing parts from reference TRBV28 and TRBJ2-1): DVKVTQSSRYLVKRTGEKVFLECVQDMDHENMFWYRQDPGLGLRLIYFSYDVKMKEKGDIPEGYSVSREKKERFSLILESASTNQTSMYLCASSLGTRGFFGPGTRLTVL.

The CDR3 coding sequence is TGTGCCAGCGAGGGGAGCGGGAAGGGGGTCCAAGAGACCCAGTACTTC. This codes for CASEGSGKGVQETQYF. The rearrangement joins TRBV2 to TRBJ2-5; D perhaps matches TRBD2 (7 bases). V lost 8 bases, J lost 1 base, and 20 bases lay in between. The CDR3 covers 16 residues. Germline-derived CDR1 and CDR2 are SNHLY and FYNNEI.

The gene calls are TRBV29-1 and TRBJ1-5; the D is unclear. From germline, CDR1 is SQVTM and CDR2 ANQGSEA. The CDR3 totals 13 residues. Trimming removed 7 bases from V and 1 base from J, with 11 bases in between. The CDR3 coding sequence is TGCAGCGCCTCAGAATCCAGCAATCAGCCCCAGCATTTT. As protein: CSASESSNQPQHF. The whole variable domain, remainder taken from reference TRBV29-1 and TRBJ1-5, is SAVISQKPSRDICQRGTSLTIQCQVDSQVTMMFWYRQQPGQSLTLIATANQGSEATYESGFVIDKFPISRPNLTFSTLTVSNMSPEDSSIYLCSASESSNQPQHFGDGTRLSIL.

The J gene is TRBJ2-1, the V gene TRBV19, with D possibly TRBD2 on 5 matching bases. The CDR3 is 17 residues long. CDR1 is LNHDA, CDR2 SQIVND, per germline (reference sequence). V was clipped by 7 bases and J by 3 bases, with 22 bases between them. The CDR3 coding sequence is TGTGCCAGTACGACACCCTGGACTTCAAGCCTCTACAATGAGCAGTTCTTC. It codes for CASTTPWTSSLYNEQFF.

V is TRBV28 and J is TRBJ2-7, with D tentatively TRBD1 or TRBD2 (5 bases each). V lost 2 bases and J 2 bases, leaving 13 bases between the germline ends. CDR1 and CDR2 from the germline V gene are MDHEN and SYDVKM. This CDR3 region has 15 residues. CDR3 coding DNA: TGTGCCAGCAGTTTAGGGGGAAGCGGAGCCTACGAGCAGTACGTC. The encoded protein is CASSLGGSGAYEQYV.

The chain employs TRBV28 and TRBJ2-1, with 7 bases identical to TRBD1. The CDR3 sequence is 14 residues long. The V gene's germline CDR1 is MDHEN and CDR2 SYDVKM. The trim removed 6 bases at V and 0 bases at J, leaving 2 bases unmatched. Here the CDR3 reads CASRQGTSYNEQFF. CDR3 bases: TGTGCCAGCAGACAGGGGACCTCCTACAATGAGCAGTTCTTC.

J is TRBJ2-1 and V is TRBV2, with D uncertain. Deletions cut 8 bases from V and 6 bases from J, with 11 bases between. Germline values: CDR1 SNHLY, CDR2 FYNNEI. The CDR3 spans 12 residues. CDR3 nucleotide sequence: TGTGCCAGCGGCCCCAACGTCAATGAGCAGTTCTTC. Translation: CASGPNVNEQFF.

V and J are TRBV28 and TRBJ1-5, with D maybe TRBD1 (5 bases). Trimming removed 2 bases from V and 1 base from J, with 9 bases in between. CDR1 is MDHEN, CDR2 SYDVKM, per germline. This CDR3 comprises 15 residues. This CDR3 is CASSLPQGSNQPQHF. The DNA for the CDR3 is TGTGCCAGCAGTTTACCCCAGGGCAGCAATCAGCCCCAGCATTTT.

This chain links TRBV7-9 with TRBJ1-4; weak D call: TRBD1 (6 bases). The V end was cut by 6 bases, the J end by 0 bases, with 11 bases between. CDR1 and CDR2 from the germline V gene are SEHNR and FQNEAQ (reference sequence). This CDR3 contains 15 residues. CDR3 residues: CASRSDRTTNEKLFF. The CDR3 DNA reads TGTGCCAGCAGATCCGACAGGACAACTAATGAAAAACTGTTTTTT.

The chain uses TRBV7-8 and TRBJ2-4, with a weak D call TRBD1 (5 bases). This CDR3 is built from 13 residues. CDR1 and CDR2 from the germline V gene are SGHVS and FQNEAQ. Trimming took off 1 base at V and 5 bases at J, with 6 bases between the two ends. The CDR3 DNA sequence: TGTGCCAGCAGCTTAGGACAGCAAAACATTCAGTACTTC. Its translation is CASSLGQQNIQYF. Full variable domain (rest looked up from reference TRBV7-8 and TRBJ2-4): GAGVSQSPRYKVAKRGQDVALRCDPISGHVSLFWYQQALGQGPEFLTYFQNEAQLDKSGLPSDRFFAERPEGSVSTLKIQRTQQEDSAVYLCASSLGQQNIQYFGAGTRLSVL.

The chain recombines TRBV10-3 with TRBJ1-4; no clear D. The CDR3 is 18 amino acids. The germline V gene encodes CDR1 ENHRY and CDR2 SYGVKD. Deletions cut 0 bases from V and 0 bases from J, with 14 bases between. The CDR3 coding sequence is TGTGCCATCAGTGAGTCGTTGGTGGTGGGCCCAACTAATGAAAAACTGTTTTTT. Its protein is CAISESLVVGPTNEKLFF.

This clone was picked up a small number of times. DNA for the CDR3: TGTGCCTGGAGTGCCGGGAAAACTAATGAAAAACTGTTTTTT. Protein: CAWSAGKTNEKLFF. V and J are TRBV30 and TRBJ1-4, with D unclear. This CDR3 has 14 amino acids. Trimming removed 1 base from V and 1 base from J, with 7 bases in between. Germline assignment: CDR1 GTSNPN and CDR2 SVGIG (reference sequence).

The V gene is TRBV7-6, the J gene TRBJ2-5, with TRBD1 matching over 8 bases. Germline loops: CDR1 SGHVS, CDR2 FNYEAQ. This CDR3 is 18 amino acids long. V lost 2 bases, J lost 5 bases, and 16 bases stayed unmatched. The CDR3 DNA is TGTGCCAGCAGCTTATCGTGGGGTGGACAGGGATCACGGGAGACCCAGTACTTC. This gives the protein CASSLSWGGQGSRETQYF. Drawing the rest from reference TRBV7-6 and TRBJ2-5, the complete variable domain is GAGVSQSPRYKVTKRGQDVALRCDPISGHVSLYWYRQALGQGPEFLTYFNYEAQQDKSGLPNDRFSAERPEGSISTLTIQRTEQRDSAMYRCASSLSWGGQGSRETQYFGPGTRLLVL.

The chain is built from TRBV28 and TRBJ2-7; possible D gene TRBD1, 5 bases. Trimming cost V 5 bases and J 0 bases, with 8 bases left between them. CDR1 and CDR2 (germline): MDHEN, SYDVKM. This CDR3 is built from 13 residues. The CDR3 sequence: CASSIDSSYEQYV. The DNA of the CDR3 is TGTGCCAGCAGTATCGACAGCTCCTACGAGCAGTACGTC.